This T cell receptor (beta chain) was documented in a study of OX40 agonist ivuxolimab in advanced cancers. Overall study context: Patients in dose escalation had liver, melanoma, kidney or head and neck cancers.

Sequenced by immunoSEQ multiplex PCR; TCRdb stores in-frame clones only, minus some. The data hold about 45,000 clones, with 88% observed a single time. The starting material was CD4+ or CD8+ T cells sorted from blood, obtained in a trial of the OX40 agonist ivuxolimab. This clonotype was obtained from an adult with an advanced solid tumor such as melanoma, head and neck, liver or kidney cancer.

CDR3 amino acids: CAWSSGGGRAPQHF. CDR3 DNA: TGTGCCTGGAGTTCAGGAGGGGGAAGGGCGCCCCAGCATTTT. The chain couples TRBV30 to TRBJ1-5; D is perhaps TRBD1 (6 bases). Germline CDR1 and CDR2: GTSNPN and SVGIG (reference sequence). This CDR3 comprises 14 residues. V lost 2 bases and J 9 bases, leaving 17 bases between the germline ends.